The entry that follows covers one T cell receptor (beta chain) sequence. Antigen unknown. This specimen comes from a study of CD8 T cell repertoires and HIV-1 epitope variants. Study-wide results and limits: Nef KF9 drew roughly 5 clonotypes and HW9 one, without TAALDMSHF responses. The assay identified only TCR beta chains of antigen-proliferating T cells.

Survey-depth immunoSEQ sequencing covered TCR beta CDR3 regions. Sequenced by immunoSEQ multiplex PCR; TCRdb stores in-frame clones only, minus some. The sample has around 4,900 clones, under 75% seen once. With 0 bases removed from V and 4 bases from J, the gap between germline ends came to 13 bases. Germline CDR1 and CDR2: SNHLY and FYNNEI. This CDR3 is built from 15 residues. The sample taken for sequencing was cultured CD8+ T cells derived from PBMCs. The sequence derives from a male donor with HIV. This rearrangement joins TRBV2 to TRBJ2-7; TRBD1 or TRBD2 may be the D gene (6 bases each). The CDR3 reads CASSEAWGASYEQYF. CDR3 DNA sequence: TGTGCCAGCAGTGAAGCCTGGGGGGCGTCATACGAGCAGTACTTC. The whole variable domain, filled in from reference TRBV2 and TRBJ2-7, reads EPEVTQTPSHQVTQMGQEVILRCVPISNHLYFYWYRQILGQKVEFLVSFYNNEISEKSEIFDDQFSVERPDGSNFTLKIRSTKLEDSAMYFCASSEAWGASYEQYFGPGTRLTVT.